Below are 20 T cell receptor beta chains sequenced from a single sample in a study of graft-versus-host responses after intestinal transplantation. Antigens of these TCRs are unknown. Sequencing used immunoSEQ multiplex PCR; TCRdb keeps in-frame clones, though not all of them. The sample holds approximately 100,000 clones, roughly 87% seen once. This sample comprised unstimulated CD4+ T cells sorted from spleen or lymph node cells, obtained before intestinal transplant. Receptor source: a human donor who received an intestinal transplant.

The V call is TRBV11-2, the J call TRBJ2-2, with unresolved D. Deletions cut 1 base from V and 3 bases from J, with 21 bases between. The CDR3 consists of 19 residues. CDR1 is SGHAT, CDR2 FQNNGV, per germline. The CDR3 loop reads CASSLGAFGPQTDTGELFF. The CDR3 DNA reads as TGTGCCAGCAGCTTAGGCGCATTCGGCCCCCAAACAGACACCGGGGAGCTGTTTTTT. The entire variable domain, with the rest obtained from reference TRBV11-2 and TRBJ2-2, is as follows: EAGVAQSPRYKIIEKRQSVAFWCNPISGHATLYWYQQILGQGPKLLIQFQNNGVVDDSQLPKDRFSAERLKGVDSTLKIQPAKLEDSAVYLCASSLGAFGPQTDTGELFFGEGSRLTVL.

The chain joins TRBV5-6 to TRBJ2-7; 9 bases are a match to TRBD2. With 0 bases clipped from V and 2 bases from J, the junction kept 6 bases outside the gene matches. Germline V gene lookup returns CDR1 SGHDT and CDR2 YYEEEE. This CDR3 is built from 16 residues. The chain's CDR3 is CASSLVLAGPTYEQYF. As DNA, the CDR3 is TGTGCCAGCAGCTTGGTTCTAGCGGGACCCACCTACGAGCAGTACTTC.

The chain links TRBV19 to TRBJ2-1; 8 bases fit TRBD2. V shed 8 bases, J shed 4 bases, and the junction held 7 bases outside the gene matches. Looked up from germline, CDR1 is LNHDA and CDR2 is SQIVND (reference sequence). The CDR3 runs 14 residues. The CDR3 sequence is CASGRGTSYNEQFF. DNA for the CDR3: TGTGCCAGTGGTCGCGGGACTAGTTACAATGAGCAGTTCTTC.

The chain links TRBV5-1 to TRBJ2-1; unclear D gene. CDR3 length equals 12 residues. Trimming took off 3 bases at V and 6 bases at J, with 7 bases between the two ends. Germline lookup yields CDR1 SGHRS and CDR2 YFSETQ. The CDR3 loop is CASSSNLNEQFF. The DNA for the CDR3 is TGCGCCAGCAGCTCGAATCTCAATGAGCAGTTCTTC.

J is TRBJ2-1 and V is TRBV6-5, with D possibly matching TRBD1 (5 bases). CDR1 MNHEY and CDR2 SVGAGI come from the germline V gene. Trimming took off 2 bases at V and 9 bases at J, with 8 bases between the two ends. This CDR3 region has 12 residues. The CDR3 region is CASSYAGIEQFF. The CDR3 DNA follows: TGTGCCAGCAGTTACGCAGGGATTGAGCAGTTCTTC.

J is TRBJ2-7 and V is TRBV6-1; perhaps TRBD1 as D (7 bases). CDR1 and CDR2 (germline): MNHNS, SASEGT. V was trimmed by 6 bases and J by 7 bases, leaving 19 bases between them. This CDR3 has 14 residues. CDR3 coding DNA: TGTGCCAGCAGGGCCAGGGGGGCGGGAAGGGAGCAGTACTTC. Translated, it gives CASRARGAGREQYF.

The chain has TRBV6-1 and TRBJ1-3; D is perhaps TRBD1 (5 bases). The germline CDR1 and CDR2 sequences are MNHNS and SASEGT. Trimming pared 3 bases from V and 4 bases from J, leaving 10 bases between. The CDR3 consists of 14 residues. CDR3 protein: CASSDLGGGNTIYF. CDR3 coding DNA: TGTGCCAGCAGTGACCTCGGGGGGGGAAACACCATATATTTT.

The chain combines TRBV2 with TRBJ2-5; no definite D call. Germline V gene lookup returns CDR1 SNHLY and CDR2 FYNNEI. Trimming took 3 bases from V and 9 from J, leaving 5 bases between them. The CDR3 has 10 amino acids. The CDR3 DNA sequence: TGTGCCAGCAGTGAGGGGTCCCAGTACTTC. Protein product: CASSEGSQYF.

This clone occurred a few times. The CDR3 spells CASSLRGLGSEQYF. CDR3 sequence (DNA): TGTGCCAGCAGCTTGAGAGGGTTAGGGAGCGAGCAGTACTTC. V gene TRBV5-6 combines with J gene TRBJ2-7; weak D call: TRBD2 (5 bases). This CDR3 region has 14 residues. The germline gives CDR1 SGHDT, CDR2 YYEEEE. V was pared by 1 base and J by 6 bases, with 14 bases between.

J is TRBJ2-1 and V is TRBV6-1; TRBD2 aligns across 8 bases. Per the germline V gene, CDR1 is MNHNS and CDR2 is SASEGT. The junction had 4 bases not matched to a gene; V was cut back by 8 bases and J by 7 bases. The CDR3 consists of 12 residues. The DNA for the CDR3 is TGTGCCAGCCTTAGCGGGGAAAATGAGCAGTTCTTC. It codes for CASLSGENEQFF.

The rearrangement uses TRBV5-6 and TRBJ2-1; D ambiguous. The CDR3 consists of 11 residues. Germline values: CDR1 SGHDT, CDR2 YYEEEE. Trimming removed 4 bases from V and 5 bases from J, with 4 bases in between. The chain's CDR3 is CASSLNNEQFF. The CDR3 region has the DNA TGTGCCAGCAGCCTCAACAATGAGCAGTTCTTC.

A few counts support this clone. The chain combines TRBV6-6 with TRBJ1-3, with D possibly matching TRBD1 (5 bases). CDR1 is MNHNY and CDR2 is SVGAGI in the germline V gene (reference sequence). Trimming took off 2 bases at V and 0 bases at J, with 11 bases between the two ends. The CDR3 loop spans 16 amino acids. In DNA form, the CDR3 reads TGTGCCAGCAGTTACCGACAGAGAAACTCTGGAAACACCATATATTTT. Encoded protein: CASSYRQRNSGNTIYF.

The chain is built from TRBV2 and TRBJ2-3; 12 bases match TRBD2. This CDR3 is built from 15 residues. Per the germline V gene, CDR1 is SNHLY and CDR2 is FYNNEI. Trimming removed 4 bases from V and 10 bases from J; junction bases left unmatched: 9. The CDR3 reads CASSAASGGVVAQYF. CDR3 in DNA: TGTGCCAGCAGTGCGGCTAGCGGGGGGGTAGTGGCGCAGTATTTT. The full variable domain, with the rest looked up from reference TRBV2 and TRBJ2-3, is EPEVTQTPSHQVTQMGQEVILRCVPISNHLYFYWYRQILGQKVEFLVSFYNNEISEKSEIFDDQFSVERPDGSNFTLKIRSTKLEDSAMYFCASSAASGGVVAQYFGPGTRLTVL.

This clone was seen a handful of times. The chain employs TRBV5-1 and TRBJ1-5; TRBD1 matches at 7 bases. Germline CDR1 is SGHRS and CDR2 is YFSETQ. The CDR3 totals 14 residues. The trim removed 4 bases at V and 5 bases at J, leaving 6 bases unmatched. CDR3 residues: CASSPDRADQPQHF. CDR3 in DNA: TGCGCCAGCAGCCCTGACAGGGCGGATCAGCCCCAGCATTTT.

This chain links TRBV12-5 with TRBJ1-5, with 8 nucleotides matching TRBD1. J lost 7 bases, V lost 0 bases, and 11 bases had no gene match. This CDR3 spans 17 amino acids. CDR1 and CDR2 from the germline V gene are LGHNT and FRNRAP. The CDR3 reads CASGLVQGGAAGQPQHF. The CDR3 nucleotides read TGTGCTAGTGGTTTGGTACAGGGGGGGGCGGCCGGGCAGCCCCAGCATTTT.

This clone occurred a few times. V is TRBV4-1 and J is TRBJ2-5; the D gene is possibly TRBD1 (5 bases). Trimming took off 1 base at V and 2 bases at J, with 5 bases between the two ends. The CDR3 totals 13 residues. The V gene's germline CDR1 is MGHRA and CDR2 YSYEKL. The CDR3: CASSQGQQETQYF. The CDR3 DNA follows: TGCGCCAGCAGCCAAGGACAGCAAGAGACCCAGTACTTC.

The chain carries TRBV5-1 and TRBJ1-2, with D possibly matching TRBD1 (5 bases). The CDR3 is made up of 17 amino acids. Germline CDR1 SGHRS, CDR2 YFSETQ. V was shortened by 3 bases and J by 6 bases, with 24 bases between the two germline ends. Here the CDR3 DNA reads TGCGCCAGCAGCTCGGAGGGGAGACCCAGCAAGGGGAATGGCTACACCTTC. This sequence encodes CASSSEGRPSKGNGYTF.

V usage is TRBV15 and J usage is TRBJ2-3; no firm D call. In germline, CDR1 is LNHNV, CDR2 YYDKDF (reference sequence). The V end was cut by 0 bases, the J end by 6 bases, with 13 bases between. The CDR3 length is 15 residues. The DNA for the CDR3 is TGTGCCACCAGCAGAGATATCAGGAAAGTGGATACGCAGTATTTT. Translated, it gives CATSRDIRKVDTQYF.

The CDR3 DNA reads as TGTGCCAGCAGTTACCCGGGACAGATTTACAATGAGCAGTTCTTC. This codes for CASSYPGQIYNEQFF. V and J are TRBV28 and TRBJ2-1; 7 bases line up with TRBD1. From germline, CDR1 is MDHEN and CDR2 SYDVKM. V was clipped by 4 bases and J by 4 bases; unmatched bases: 7. The CDR3 runs 15 residues.

This rearrangement joins TRBV11-2 to TRBJ2-1, with D unresolved. Looked up from germline, CDR1 is SGHAT and CDR2 is FQNNGV. This CDR3 spans 15 amino acids. V gave up 1 base and J gave up 2 bases, with 9 bases separating them. This chain's CDR3 is CASSLGRVAYNEQFF. CDR3 sequence (DNA): TGTGCCAGCAGCTTAGGTAGGGTCGCCTACAATGAGCAGTTCTTC.